The TCR beta chain under discussion was sequenced for a study of OX40 agonist ivuxolimab in advanced cancers. Study information: Patients were given ivuxolimab, an antibody that agonizes OX40 (CD134). The diagnoses of dose-escalation patients were hepatocellular carcinoma, melanoma, renal cell or head and neck cancer.

TCRdb's copy holds only in-frame clones and misses some; the assay was immunoSEQ multiplex PCR. The sample comprises 73,000 or so clones, about 86% of which are singletons, and about 0.78% rests with the top ten. The CDR3 covers 15 residues. From germline, CDR1 is SGHRS and CDR2 YFSETQ. The V and J ends lost 3 bases and 1 base, in that order; junction bases with no gene match: 3. The clonotype was recovered from an adult with an advanced solid tumor such as melanoma, head and neck, liver or kidney cancer. The J gene is TRBJ2-3, the V gene TRBV5-1, with 9 bases fitting TRBD1. This sample comprised CD4+ or CD8+ T cells sorted from blood, obtained in a trial of the OX40 agonist ivuxolimab. The CDR3 region has the DNA TGCGCCAGCAGCTCTCGACAGGGGGGCACAGATACGCAGTATTTT. This codes for CASSSRQGGTDTQYF.